The rows below give T cell receptor beta chains drawn from one sample of a study of CD8 T cells in ankylosing spondylitis. TCRdb passed the 5' RACE reads through MiXCR, listing each CDR3 protein once. The sample lists 350,000 or so distinct CDR3 sequences, about 15% occurring once. Sequencing was carried out using blood, either unsorted or a sorted T cell fraction (not recorded which). The origin of the receptors is a male donor with ankylosing spondylitis or in good health (not recorded which). Both conserved end residues are part of each CDR3. The D gene is left open where the match is weak. Clone size is stated in some rows and not others, as once, few, many or a class when expanded.

-,TRBJ2-2,TRBV7-2,many,CASSPQSTGELFF,TGTGCCAGCAGCCCTCAGAGCACCGGGGAGCTGTTTTTT
TRBD2,TRBJ2-2,TRBV12-3/TRBV12-4,-,CASRTSGGLGTGELFF,TGTGCCAGCAGAACTAGCGGGGGCCTGGGGACCGGGGAGCTGTTTTTT
TRBD2,TRBJ2-1,TRBV2,-,CASSTTSGSGNEQFF,TGTGCCAGCAGTACGACTAGCGGGAGTGGGAATGAGCAGTTCTTC
TRBD1,TRBJ1-1,TRBV7-2,-,CASSSTGGKEAFF,TGTGCCAGCAGCTCGACAGGGGGCAAAGAAGCTTTCTTT
TRBD1,TRBJ2-3,TRBV7-9,-,CASSLGQGLTDTQYF,TGTGCCAGCAGCTTAGGACAGGGTCTCACAGATACGCAGTATTTT
-,TRBJ2-7,TRBV12-3/TRBV12-4,few,CASQTKGETYYEQYF,TGTGCCAGCCAAACCAAAGGGGAGACGTACTACGAGCAGTACTTC
TRBD2,TRBJ2-1,TRBV5-1,few,CASSNRTSGYNEQFF,TGCGCCAGCAGCAACCGGACTAGCGGGTACAATGAGCAGTTCTTC
-,TRBJ1-2,TRBV9,-,CASSVDQGVRGYTF,TGTGCCAGCAGCGTTGACCAGGGAGTACGGGGCTACACCTTC
TRBD1,TRBJ1-2,TRBV3-1,-,CASSQRTGTYGYTF,TGTGCCAGCAGCCAACGGACAGGGACCTATGGCTACACCTTC
-,TRBJ2-7,TRBV5-1,few,CASSFGGVAHEQYF,TGCGCCAGCAGCTTCGGAGGGGTAGCCCACGAGCAGTACTTC
-,TRBJ2-3,TRBV24-1,many,CATSGVSTDTQYF,TGTGCCACCAGCGGGGTCAGCACAGATACGCAGTATTTT
-,TRBJ2-1,TRBV6-4,few,CASSDSGVRGAEQFF,TGTGCCAGCAGTGACTCGGGGGTCCGGGGGGCCGAGCAGTTCTTC
-,TRBJ2-2,TRBV7-2,few,CASSGPRGPNTGELFF,TGTGCCAGCAGCGGGCCTAGGGGTCCGAACACCGGGGAGCTGTTTTTT
TRBD2,TRBJ2-7,TRBV20-1,few,CSARSPGLGLVNEQYF,TGCAGTGCCCGATCGCCGGGACTAGGCCTCGTTAACGAGCAGTACTTC
-,TRBJ1-2,TRBV6-1,few,CASSPAMTANYGYTF,TGTGCCAGCAGCCCTGCAATGACAGCTAACTATGGCTACACCTTC
TRBD2,TRBJ2-3,TRBV29-1,few,CSVETSGTDTQYF,TGCAGCGTAGAGACTAGCGGCACAGATACGCAGTATTTT
-,TRBJ1-2,TRBV11-3,few,CASSSTFGYGYTF,TGTGCCAGCAGCTCCACATTCGGCTATGGCTACACCTTC
TRBD2,TRBJ2-1,TRBV29-1,many,CSARLAGGQGEQFF,TGCAGCGCACGACTAGCGGGGGGGCAGGGTGAGCAGTTCTTC
-,TRBJ2-3,TRBV4-1,-,CASSQATGTSTDTQYF,TGCGCCAGCAGCCAAGCCACCGGGACTAGCACAGATACGCAGTATTTT
-,TRBJ1-1,TRBV18,-,CASSSAQNTEAFF,TGTGCCAGCTCATCGGCTCAGAACACTGAAGCTTTCTTT
-,TRBJ2-3,TRBV10-3,-,CAISGGLGTDTQYF,TGTGCCATATCGGGCGGGCTGGGGACAGATACGCAGTATTTT
-,TRBJ1-4,TRBV7-9,many,CASSVVSGATNEKLFF,TGTGCCAGCAGCGTAGTCTCAGGGGCAACTAATGAAAAACTGTTTTTT
-,TRBJ2-5,TRBV12-3/TRBV12-4,many,CASTMWTVKETQYF,TGTGCCAGCACCATGTGGACAGTAAAAGAGACCCAGTACTTC
-,TRBJ1-2,TRBV12-3/TRBV12-4,few,CASSPPGQLTIYGYTF,TGTGCCAGCAGCCCTCCGGGACAACTTACAATCTATGGCTACACCTTC
-,TRBJ2-2,TRBV5-1,many,CASSLYGANTGELFF,TGCGCCAGCAGTTTGTATGGAGCGAACACCGGGGAGCTGTTTTTT
TRBD1,TRBJ1-6,TRBV20-1,-,CSARGGTGSPLHF,TGCAGTGCTAGAGGTGGGACAGGCTCACCCCTCCACTTT
TRBD1,TRBJ2-2,TRBV7-2,-,CASTRRGTGNTGELFF,TGTGCCAGCACGAGGAGAGGGACAGGGAACACCGGGGAGCTGTTTTTT
TRBD1,TRBJ1-5,TRBV20-1,-,CSGSEGGGQPQHF,TGCAGTGGTTCCGAAGGGGGCGGACAGCCCCAGCATTTT
TRBD1,TRBJ1-1,TRBV20-1,few,CSASRQGGEAFF,TGCAGTGCTAGTCGACAGGGTGGTGAAGCTTTCTTT
TRBD2,TRBJ2-5,TRBV3-1,few,CASSEGLGTSGKGKTQYF,TGTGCCAGCAGCGAAGGACTCGGGACTAGCGGAAAGGGGAAGACCCAGTACTTC
TRBD1,TRBJ1-1,TRBV10-3,few,CAISESKQGATEAFF,TGTGCCATCAGTGAGTCGAAACAGGGGGCAACTGAAGCTTTCTTT
-,TRBJ1-6,TRBV11-2,few,CASSYQTNSPLHF,TGTGCCAGCAGCTACCAGACAAACTCACCCCTCCACTTT
TRBD2,TRBJ2-1,TRBV5-1,few,CASSLEPVAGAYEQFF,TGCGCCAGCAGCTTGGAGCCAGTAGCGGGAGCGTATGAGCAGTTCTTC
-,TRBJ1-6,TRBV5-1,-,CASSSGSENSPLHF,TGCGCCAGCAGCTCTGGGTCCGAAAATTCACCCCTCCACTTT
TRBD1,TRBJ1-2,TRBV3-1,few,CASSQSPSSGGHGYTF,TGTGCCAGCAGCCAAAGCCCCTCTTCAGGGGGTCATGGCTACACCTTC
-,TRBJ1-1,TRBV27,-,CASSASGVSTEAFF,TGTGCCAGCAGTGCCTCAGGGGTTAGCACTGAAGCTTTCTTT
-,TRBJ1-5,TRBV5-1,many,CASSLSANQPQHF,TGCGCCAGCAGCTTGTCGGCCAATCAGCCCCAGCATTTT
-,TRBJ1-2,TRBV28,many,CASSPLDNYGYTF,TGTGCCAGCAGCCCCTTGGACAACTATGGCTACACCTTC
-,TRBJ2-7,TRBV12-3/TRBV12-4,few,CASSSDNNPREQYF,TGTGCCAGCAGTTCGGACAACAACCCTCGTGAGCAGTACTTC
-,TRBJ1-1,TRBV20-1,-,CSAPNRAVNTEAFF,TGCAGTGCGCCAAACAGGGCCGTGAACACTGAAGCTTTCTTT
-,TRBJ2-6,TRBV9,-,CASSVETPSGANVLTF,TGTGCCAGCAGCGTAGAAACTCCATCTGGGGCCAACGTCCTGACTTTC
TRBD2,TRBJ2-7,TRBV6-5,few,CASSYSPRLAGLYEQYF,TGTGCCAGCAGTTACTCGCCCAGACTAGCGGGACTTTACGAGCAGTACTTC
-,TRBJ2-1,TRBV6-1,few,CASTTTATYNEQFF,TGTGCCAGCACTACGACAGCAACCTACAATGAGCAGTTCTTC
-,TRBJ2-5,TRBV7-2,-,CASSLFAASAETQYF,TGTGCCAGCAGCTTATTCGCAGCCAGCGCGGAGACCCAGTACTTC
-,TRBJ1-2,TRBV27,few,CASSVTDKSGGYTF,TGTGCCAGCAGTGTTACGGACAAAAGTGGTGGCTACACCTTC
TRBD2,TRBJ2-3,TRBV5-5,-,CASTPLAGGSTDTQYF,TGTGCCAGCACCCCTCTAGCGGGGGGTAGCACAGATACGCAGTATTTT
TRBD2,TRBJ2-1,TRBV5-1,many,CASIPGGSNNEQFF,TGCGCCAGCATCCCAGGCGGGAGCAACAATGAGCAGTTCTTC
TRBD2,TRBJ2-5,TRBV2,-,CAFSFRRRGLLYQETQYF,TGTGCCTTCAGTTTTAGGAGGCGGGGACTATTATACCAAGAGACCCAGTACTTC
-,TRBJ1-1,TRBV6-2/TRBV6-3,few,CASSYGRASGRAFF,TGTGCCAGCAGTTACGGCAGGGCCTCGGGGAGGGCTTTCTTT
-,TRBJ2-2,TRBV5-1,many,CASSLGTVNTGELFF,TGCGCCAGCAGCTTGGGGACGGTGAACACCGGGGAGCTGTTTTTT
-,TRBJ1-6,TRBV27,once,CASSFRGGPLHF,TGTGCCAGCAGTTTTAGGGGGGGACCCCTCCACTTT
-,TRBJ2-1,TRBV7-2,-,CASSRTRQEGLNEQFF,TGTGCCAGCAGCAGGACACGTCAAGAGGGGTTGAATGAGCAGTTCTTC
TRBD2,TRBJ2-5,TRBV10-3,many,CATQTSENYQETQYF,TGTGCCACCCAGACTAGCGAGAACTACCAAGAGACCCAGTACTTC
TRBD1,TRBJ2-2,TRBV5-5,-,CASSWGTGATGELFF,TGTGCCAGCAGCTGGGGGACAGGAGCCACCGGGGAGCTGTTTTTT
TRBD1,TRBJ1-2,TRBV20-1,-,CSAPGQGTGYTF,TGCAGTGCCCCCGGACAGGGAACTGGCTACACCTTC